The 8 T cell receptor beta chains listed next were all sequenced from one sample in a study of cytomegalovirus exposure and HLA in healthy donors. Vbeta (60) and Jbeta (13) primers were used in the PCR. TCRdb's copy holds only in-frame clones and misses some; the assay was immunoSEQ multiplex PCR. The table shows 110,000 to 150,000 clones, with about 70% occurring only once. Sequences were obtained from PBMCs. The receptors shown here come from a man aged 55 to 69 in good health and CMV-seronegative.

This chain connects TRBV6-1 to TRBJ2-3, with no clear D. V lost 2 bases and J lost 3, with 9 bases in between. Looked up from germline, CDR1 is MNHNS and CDR2 is SASEGT. The CDR3 runs 14 residues. CDR3 coding DNA: TGTGCCAGCAGTGAAATACGAGGTACAGATACGCAGTATTTT. As protein: CASSEIRGTDTQYF.

This clone was picked up a small number of times. This chain uses TRBV28 with TRBJ1-5; 7 bases match TRBD1. Germline V lookup: CDR1 MDHEN, CDR2 SYDVKM. The junction had 7 bases not matched to a gene; V was cut back by 7 bases and J by 4 bases. This CDR3 has 14 amino acids. CDR3 region: CASMQGGRNQPQHF. CDR3 coding DNA: TGTGCCAGCATGCAGGGGGGTCGGAATCAGCCCCAGCATTTT.

This chain connects TRBV6-1 to TRBJ2-3; D gene ambiguous. The germline V gene encodes CDR1 MNHNS and CDR2 SASEGT. The CDR3 spans 15 residues. V was clipped by 2 bases and J by 3 bases, with 12 bases between them. The CDR3 reads CASSELGIVTDTQYF. Written as DNA, the CDR3 is TGTGCCAGCAGTGAACTGGGCATTGTTACAGATACGCAGTATTTT.

This chain links TRBV9 with TRBJ2-7; D uncertain. The germline V gene encodes CDR1 SGDLS and CDR2 YYNGEE. V was cut by 0 bases and J by 5 bases, with 12 bases left in between. The CDR3 sequence is 14 residues long. The CDR3 nucleotides are TGTGCCAGCAGCGTAGATCTGGAGTTAAACGAGCAGTACTTC. Its translation is CASSVDLELNEQYF.

The CDR3 region is CASSLGGTGEVYEQYF. In nucleotides, the CDR3 is TGTGCCAGCAGCTTAGGGGGGACAGGGGAAGTCTACGAGCAGTACTTC. The V call is TRBV7-9, the J call TRBJ2-7, with 10 positions matching TRBD1. With 1 base clipped from V and 3 bases from J, the junction kept 6 bases outside the gene matches. The V gene's germline CDR1 is SEHNR and CDR2 FQNEAQ (reference sequence). The CDR3 length is 16 residues.

The gene calls are TRBV5-4 and TRBJ2-4; TRBD2 matches 8 bases. V dropped 2 bases and J dropped 3; count of bases not matched to a gene: 16. Germline assignment: CDR1 SGHNT and CDR2 YYREEE (reference sequence). This CDR3 spans 19 amino acids. CDR3 nucleotides: TGTGCCAGCAGCTTAGAGAATAGCGGGGAATTCGAAAGCAAAAACATTCAGTACTTC. Its translation is CASSLENSGEFESKNIQYF.

In DNA form, the CDR3 reads TGTGCCAGCAGCCCTTGGGGGGACGGGGGCACAGATACGCAGTATTTT. Residues: CASSPWGDGGTDTQYF. V and J are TRBV7-3 and TRBJ2-3, with D perhaps matching TRBD2 (6 bases). Trimming shortened V by 5 bases and J by 1 base, and 16 bases separated the two germline ends. CDR1 SGHTA and CDR2 FQGTGA come from the germline V gene. CDR3 length: 16 residues.

This sequence joins TRBV29-1 and TRBJ2-1, with 11 bases matching TRBD2. CDR3 length: 14 residues. The germline CDR1 and CDR2 sequences are SQVTM and ANQGSEA. The V segment lost 3 bases and the J segment 7 bases; nucleotides outside the gene matches: 5. The CDR3 loop is CSVDTSGRKNEQFF. The CDR3 DNA is TGCAGCGTTGACACTAGCGGGAGAAAAAATGAGCAGTTCTTC.